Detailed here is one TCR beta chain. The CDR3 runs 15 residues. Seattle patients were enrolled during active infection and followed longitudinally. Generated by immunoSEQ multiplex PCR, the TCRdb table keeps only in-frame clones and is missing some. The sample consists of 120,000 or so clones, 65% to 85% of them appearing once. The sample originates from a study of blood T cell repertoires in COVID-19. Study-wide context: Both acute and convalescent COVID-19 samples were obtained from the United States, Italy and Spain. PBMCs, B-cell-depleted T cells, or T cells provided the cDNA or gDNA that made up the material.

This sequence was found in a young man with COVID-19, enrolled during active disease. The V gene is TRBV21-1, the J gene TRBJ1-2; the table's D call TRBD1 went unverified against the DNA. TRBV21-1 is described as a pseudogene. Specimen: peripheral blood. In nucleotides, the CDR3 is TGTGCCAGCAACAACCGGACAGCCGGCAAGGATGGCTACACCTTC. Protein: CASNNRTAGKDGYTF.